This entry lists 23 T cell receptor beta chains sequenced from one sample in a study of blood T cell repertoires in COVID-19. Sequencing used immunoSEQ multiplex PCR; TCRdb keeps in-frame clones, though not all of them. The table includes approximately 110,000 clones, 90% detected once. Sequencing was done on a sample of peripheral blood. All receptors come from a human donor in a cohort sampled during active COVID-19.

This clone appeared a single time. The chain combines TRBV6-6 with TRBJ2-4; 7 nucleotides line up with TRBD1. The CDR3 has 14 amino acids. The germline V gene encodes CDR1 MNHNY and CDR2 SVGAGI (reference sequence). Trimming took 5 bases from V and 6 from J; bases not matched to a gene: 7. The CDR3 DNA is TGTGCCAGCAGTGACACAGGGGTGAGAAACATTCAGTACTTC. Translation gives CASSDTGVRNIQYF.

The chain is built from TRBV4-1 and TRBJ1-2, with D perhaps TRBD1 (6 bases). Trimming took 0 bases from V and 3 from J, leaving 17 bases between them. CDR1 is MGHRA, CDR2 YSYEKL, per germline. CDR3 length equals 17 residues. The CDR3 here is CASSQDMRGAFYYGYTF. CDR3 coding DNA: TGCGCCAGCAGCCAAGATATGCGGGGGGCCTTTTACTATGGCTACACCTTC.

In DNA form, the CDR3 reads TGTGCCAGTAGTATGGCCGGACAGGGCGATACCGAGCAGTACTTC. It specifies CASSMAGQGDTEQYF. This chain joins TRBV19 and TRBJ2-7; TRBD1 matches at 8 bases. This CDR3 is 15 amino acids long. Germline loops: CDR1 LNHDA, CDR2 SQIVND (reference sequence). Germline trimming cut 3 bases from V and 6 bases from J; bases unmatched to any gene: 10.

J is TRBJ2-2 and V is TRBV4-1, with 7 bases matching TRBD1. Unmatched junction bases numbered 10, after V lost 6 bases and J lost 6 bases. The CDR3 spans 15 residues. Per germline, CDR1 MGHRA and CDR2 YSYEKL. CDR3 in amino acids: CASSRGQGGSGELFF. The CDR3 DNA follows: TGCGCCAGCAGTCGGGGCCAAGGGGGCTCCGGGGAGCTGTTTTTT.

The chain has TRBV19 and TRBJ1-5; no clear D. CDR3 length: 15 residues. V lost 0 bases, J lost 3 bases, and 9 bases lay in between. Germline V gives CDR1 LNHDA, CDR2 SQIVND (reference sequence). CDR3 DNA: TGTGCCAGTAGTATAGATCCTGGGCCCAATCAGCCCCAGCATTTT. Amino acids: CASSIDPGPNQPQHF. The full variable domain, with the rest looked up from reference TRBV19 and TRBJ1-5, is DGGITQSPKYLFRKEGQNVTLSCEQNLNHDAMYWYRQDPGQGLRLIYYSQIVNDFQKGDIAEGYSVSREKKESFPLTVTSAQKNPTAFYLCASSIDPGPNQPQHFGDGTRLSIL.

This chain joins TRBV9 and TRBJ2-7, with 7 nucleotides matching TRBD2. With 3 bases clipped from V and 4 bases from J, the junction kept 7 bases outside the gene matches. Germline lookup yields CDR1 SGDLS and CDR2 YYNGEE. The CDR3 is made up of 14 amino acids. CDR3 coding DNA: TGTGCCAGCAGCGGGAAGGCGGGAGTGTACGAGCAGTACTTC. The encoded protein is CASSGKAGVYEQYF.

The chain employs TRBV14 and TRBJ2-1; D may be TRBD2 (6 bases). With 1 base removed from V and 2 bases from J, the gap between germline ends came to 21 bases. From germline, CDR1 is SGHDN and CDR2 FVKESK. This CDR3 has 19 amino acids. The CDR3 region is CASSQGGWQEGFTYNEQFF. Written as DNA, the CDR3 is TGTGCCAGCAGCCAAGGAGGATGGCAGGAGGGTTTTACCTACAATGAGCAGTTCTTC.

The chain carries TRBV23-1 and TRBJ1-5, with D tentatively TRBD1 (5 bases). TRBV23-1 is treated as an ORF (open reading frame) with a function not yet certain. This CDR3 is 15 amino acids long. Trimming took 0 bases from V and 8 from J, leaving 14 bases between them. The CDR3 is CASSQSNGGNEPQHF. CDR3 nucleotide sequence: TGCGCCAGCAGTCAATCGAATGGGGGGAATGAGCCCCAGCATTTT.

The V gene is TRBV4-1, the J gene TRBJ1-1, with D perhaps matching TRBD1 (6 bases). Germline loops: CDR1 MGHRA, CDR2 YSYEKL. This CDR3 has 16 amino acids. V was cut by 1 base and J by 2 bases, with 14 bases left in between. The chain's CDR3 is CASSQGGGRDNTEAFF. The CDR3 DNA sequence: TGCGCCAGCAGCCAAGGTGGGGGCCGAGATAACACTGAAGCTTTCTTT.

The chain carries TRBV28 and TRBJ2-2, with D unresolved. Germline V gene lookup returns CDR1 MDHEN and CDR2 SYDVKM. The length of the CDR3 is 15 residues. V was pared by 3 bases and J by 3 bases, with 11 bases between. The CDR3 spells CASSFRVRYTGELFF. CDR3 coding DNA: TGTGCCAGCAGTTTTCGAGTCCGATACACCGGGGAGCTGTTTTTT.

The J gene is TRBJ1-3, the V gene TRBV15, with 7 positions matching TRBD1. The CDR3 is made up of 13 amino acids. V lost 10 bases, J lost 0 bases, and 3 bases stayed unmatched. Germline V gene sequence: CDR1 LNHNV, CDR2 YYDKDF (reference sequence). The CDR3 DNA reads as TGTGCCATACAGGGGTTCTCTGGAAACACCATATATTTT. The encoded protein is CAIQGFSGNTIYF.

The chain uses TRBV6-1 and TRBJ2-3; D is perhaps TRBD1 (6 bases). The germline gives CDR1 MNHNS, CDR2 SASEGT. Trimming pared 3 bases from V and 2 bases from J, leaving 12 bases between. The CDR3 is 15 amino acids. For the CDR3, the DNA is TGTGCCAGCAGTGAGTTGGGGGCCCCCACAGATACGCAGTATTTT. This gives the protein CASSELGAPTDTQYF.

V and J are TRBV11-3 and TRBJ1-2, with 7 bases lining up with TRBD1. The CDR3 sequence is 15 residues long. Trimming removed 5 bases from V and 7 bases from J; junction bases left unmatched: 13. CDR1 SGHNT and CDR2 YENEEA come from the germline V gene. The DNA of the CDR3 is TGTGCCAGCAGCCCAAGACAGGGCAGTGTGGGTGGCTACACCTTC. Translated, it gives CASSPRQGSVGGYTF.

The chain combines TRBV4-3 with TRBJ2-7, with TRBD2 matching over 10 bases. The CDR3 extends over 15 amino acids. Unmatched junction bases numbered 8, after V lost 0 bases and J lost 9 bases. Looked up from germline, CDR1 is LGHNA and CDR2 is YSLEER. DNA of the CDR3: TGCGCCAGCAGCCAAGACAGCCTAGCGGGAGTCGGGCAGTACTTC. Translated, it gives CASSQDSLAGVGQYF.

J is TRBJ2-3 and V is TRBV27; a possible D gene is TRBD1 (6 bases). V was cut by 7 bases and J by 0 bases, with 11 bases left in between. Per germline, CDR1 MNHEY and CDR2 SMNVEV (reference sequence). CDR3 length: 14 amino acids. CDR3 loop: CASTSRGSTDTQYF. CDR3 coding DNA: TGTGCCAGCACATCCAGGGGCAGCACAGATACGCAGTATTTT.

The J gene is TRBJ2-5, the V gene TRBV11-3; D is unresolved. V lost 5 bases to trimming and J lost 3 bases, with 19 bases between them. CDR3 length: 16 amino acids. CDR1 and CDR2 (germline): SGHNT, YENEEA. The CDR3 spells CASSDPGSGVEETQYF. CDR3 DNA: TGTGCCAGCAGCGACCCTGGGTCGGGTGTAGAAGAGACCCAGTACTTC.

The chain carries TRBV5-1 and TRBJ2-7; 14 positions match TRBD2. From germline, CDR1 is SGHRS and CDR2 YFSETQ. V lost 3 bases and J lost 4; bases outside the gene matches: 6. The CDR3 runs 16 residues. The CDR3 reads CASSSGTSGRQYEQYF. CDR3 bases: TGCGCCAGCAGCTCCGGGACTAGCGGGAGACAATACGAGCAGTACTTC.

The rearrangement links TRBV5-1 to TRBJ2-7, with TRBD1 matching over 9 bases. Germline CDR1 and CDR2: SGHRS and YFSETQ. This CDR3 is 17 amino acids long. V dropped 2 bases and J dropped 6; count of bases not matched to a gene: 15. CDR3 loop: CASSFTGGRRAGSEQYF. The CDR3 DNA reads TGCGCCAGCAGCTTTACAGGGGGCAGGCGGGCCGGTAGCGAGCAGTACTTC.

The rearrangement links TRBV9 to TRBJ1-3, with TRBD1 matching over 12 bases. From germline, CDR1 is SGDLS and CDR2 YYNGEE. The CDR3 contains 18 residues. The V segment lost 4 bases and the J segment 0 bases; nucleotides outside the gene matches: 8. CDR3 in amino acids: CASSLRDRGLSSGNTIYF. The CDR3 coding sequence is TGTGCCAGCAGCCTACGGGACAGGGGGCTTAGCTCTGGAAACACCATATATTTT.

The chain combines TRBV14 with TRBJ2-2; D gene unclear. The CDR3 consists of 19 residues. The germline V gene has CDR1 SGHDN and CDR2 FVKESK. Trimming removed 1 base at V and 0 bases at J, with 18 bases between. As DNA, the CDR3 is TGTGCCAGCAGCCAAGGTTTGGTAATTGGCAGATCGAACACCGGGGAGCTGTTTTTT. It is translated as CASSQGLVIGRSNTGELFF. The whole variable domain, remainder taken from reference TRBV14 and TRBJ2-2, is EAGVTQFPSHSVIEKGQTVTLRCDPISGHDNLYWYRRVMGKEIKFLLHFVKESKQDESGMPNNRFLAERTGGTYSTLKVQPAELEDSGVYFCASSQGLVIGRSNTGELFFGEGSRLTVL.

The rearrangement links TRBV6-1 to TRBJ2-7; D is perhaps TRBD1 (5 bases). Deletions cut 3 bases from V and 7 bases from J, with 7 bases between. Germline CDR1 and CDR2: MNHNS and SASEGT. The CDR3 totals 11 residues. The CDR3 sequence: CASSEGREQYF. The CDR3 region has the DNA TGTGCCAGCAGTGAGGGGCGGGAGCAGTACTTC.

The genes are TRBV9 and TRBJ2-1; possible D gene TRBD1, 5 bases. The CDR3 sequence is 16 residues long. Trimming cost V 4 bases and J 0 bases, with 14 bases left between them. Germline V gives CDR1 SGDLS, CDR2 YYNGEE. CDR3: CASSSDPTGSYNEQFF. For the CDR3, the DNA is TGTGCCAGCAGCTCCGACCCCACAGGCTCCTACAATGAGCAGTTCTTC. Full variable domain (missing parts from reference TRBV9 and TRBJ2-1): DSGVTQTPKHLITATGQRVTLRCSPRSGDLSVYWYQQSLDQGLQFLIQYYNGEERAKGNILERFSAQQFPDLHSELNLSSLELGDSALYFCASSSDPTGSYNEQFFGPGTRLTVL.

This clone was counted a few times. V is TRBV19 and J is TRBJ1-6, with TRBD1 matching 10 bases. The CDR3 has 16 residues. Trimming took 4 bases from V and 8 from J; bases not matched to a gene: 8. The germline gives CDR1 LNHDA, CDR2 SQIVND (reference sequence). Written as DNA, the CDR3 is TGTGCCAGTAGTACCCCTCGGACAGGGGGGTATTCACCCCTCCACTTT. This gives the protein CASSTPRTGGYSPLHF.